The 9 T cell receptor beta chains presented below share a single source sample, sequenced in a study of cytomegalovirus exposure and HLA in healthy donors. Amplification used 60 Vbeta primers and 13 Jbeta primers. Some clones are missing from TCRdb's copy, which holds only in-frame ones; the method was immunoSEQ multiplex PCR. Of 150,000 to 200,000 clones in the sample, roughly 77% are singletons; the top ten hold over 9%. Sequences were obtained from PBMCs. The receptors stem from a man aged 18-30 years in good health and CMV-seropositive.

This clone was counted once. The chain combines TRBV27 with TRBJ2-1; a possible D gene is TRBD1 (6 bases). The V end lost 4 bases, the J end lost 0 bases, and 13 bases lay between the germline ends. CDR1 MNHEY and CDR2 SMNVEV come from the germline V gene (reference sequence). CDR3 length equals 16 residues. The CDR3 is CASSYRVRSSYNEQFF. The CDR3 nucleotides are TGTGCCAGCAGTTACAGGGTTCGGAGCTCCTACAATGAGCAGTTCTTC.

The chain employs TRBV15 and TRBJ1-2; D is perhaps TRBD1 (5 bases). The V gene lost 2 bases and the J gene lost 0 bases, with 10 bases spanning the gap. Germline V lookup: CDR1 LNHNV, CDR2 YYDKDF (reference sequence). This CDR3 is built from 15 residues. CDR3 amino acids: CATSRYVGANYGYTF. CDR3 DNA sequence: TGTGCCACCAGCAGATACGTAGGGGCTAACTATGGCTACACCTTC.

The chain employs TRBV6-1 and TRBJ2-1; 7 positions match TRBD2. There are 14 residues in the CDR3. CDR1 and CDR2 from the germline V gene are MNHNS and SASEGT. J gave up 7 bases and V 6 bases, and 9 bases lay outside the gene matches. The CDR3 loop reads CASRGPQGGNEQFF. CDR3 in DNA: TGTGCCAGCAGAGGACCTCAGGGAGGGAATGAGCAGTTCTTC.

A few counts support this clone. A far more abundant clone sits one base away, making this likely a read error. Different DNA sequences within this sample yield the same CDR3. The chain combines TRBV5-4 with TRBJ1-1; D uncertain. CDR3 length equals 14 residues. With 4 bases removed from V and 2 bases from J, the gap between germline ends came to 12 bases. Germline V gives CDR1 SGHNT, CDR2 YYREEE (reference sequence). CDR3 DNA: TGTGCCAGCAGCCAACAACTAACTAACACTGAAGCTTTCTTT. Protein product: CASSQQLTNTEAFF. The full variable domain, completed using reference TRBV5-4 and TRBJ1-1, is ETGVTQSPTHLIKTRGQQVTLRCSSQSGHNTVSWYQQALGQGPQFIFQYYREEENGRGNFPPRFSGLQFPNYSSELNVNALELDDSALYLCASSQQLTNTEAFFGQGTRLTVV.

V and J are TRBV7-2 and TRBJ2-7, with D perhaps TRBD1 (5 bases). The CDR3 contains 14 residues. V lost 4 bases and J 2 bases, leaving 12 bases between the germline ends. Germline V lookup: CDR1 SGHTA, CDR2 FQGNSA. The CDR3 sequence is CASSSLTETYEQYF. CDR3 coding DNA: TGTGCCAGCAGCTCATTGACAGAAACCTACGAGCAGTACTTC. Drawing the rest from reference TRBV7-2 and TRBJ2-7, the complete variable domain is GAGVSQSPSNKVTEKGKDVELRCDPISGHTALYWYRQSLGQGLEFLIYFQGNSAPDKSGLPSDRFSAERTGGSVSTLTIQRTQQEDSAVYLCASSSLTETYEQYFGPGTRLTVT.

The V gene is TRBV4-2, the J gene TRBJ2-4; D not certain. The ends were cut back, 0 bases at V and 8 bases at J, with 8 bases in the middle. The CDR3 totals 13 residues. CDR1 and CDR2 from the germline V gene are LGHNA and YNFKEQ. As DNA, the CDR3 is TGTGCCAGCAGCCAAGATTTATTAGACATTCAGTACTTC. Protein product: CASSQDLLDIQYF.

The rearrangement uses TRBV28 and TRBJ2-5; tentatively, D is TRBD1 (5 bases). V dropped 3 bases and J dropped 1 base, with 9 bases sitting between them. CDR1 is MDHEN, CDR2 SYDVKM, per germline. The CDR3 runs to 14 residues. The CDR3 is CASSFRGSQETQYF. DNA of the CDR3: TGTGCCAGCAGTTTTAGGGGCAGCCAAGAGACCCAGTACTTC.

The CDR3 protein is CASSPRDGSSYEQYF. CDR3 nucleotides: TGTGCCAGCTCACCACGGGACGGGAGCTCCTACGAGCAGTACTTC. The chain recombines TRBV18 with TRBJ2-7, with a tentative D call TRBD2 (6 bases). Germline V gives CDR1 KGHSH, CDR2 LQKENI. V dropped 1 base and J dropped 0 bases, with 10 bases sitting between them. This CDR3 contains 15 residues.

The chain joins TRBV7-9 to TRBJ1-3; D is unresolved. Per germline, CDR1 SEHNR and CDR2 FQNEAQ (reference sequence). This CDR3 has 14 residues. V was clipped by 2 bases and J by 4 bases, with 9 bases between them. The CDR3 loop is CASSLLKRGNTIYF. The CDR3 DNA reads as TGTGCCAGCAGCTTACTCAAGAGGGGAAACACCATATATTTT.